This paragraph covers one TCR beta chain sequence. The antigen is unknown. The sample belongs to a study of CD8 T cells in ankylosing spondylitis. Findings of the study overall: A TCR beta motif made of fewer than ten highly homologous variants seemed typical of ankylosing spondylitis blood.

The CDR3 length is 17 residues. In germline, CDR1 is LGHDT, CDR2 YNNKEL (reference sequence). V trimming: 4 bases; J trimming: 6 bases; junction bases outside the gene matches: 11. Each CDR3 protein is one row after TCRdb ran MiXCR on the 5' RACE reads. The sample consists of hundreds of thousands of distinct CDR3 sequences, roughly 17% of them appearing once. Sample: blood, either unsorted or a sorted T cell fraction (not recorded which). The sequence was obtained from a male donor with ankylosing spondylitis. The chain carries TRBV3-1 and TRBJ2-1; 11 bases map to TRBD2. DNA for the CDR3: TGTGCCAGCAGCCCGTTTTCTAGCGGGGGGAGGAGCAATGAGCAGTTCTTC. The encoded protein is CASSPFSSGGRSNEQFF.